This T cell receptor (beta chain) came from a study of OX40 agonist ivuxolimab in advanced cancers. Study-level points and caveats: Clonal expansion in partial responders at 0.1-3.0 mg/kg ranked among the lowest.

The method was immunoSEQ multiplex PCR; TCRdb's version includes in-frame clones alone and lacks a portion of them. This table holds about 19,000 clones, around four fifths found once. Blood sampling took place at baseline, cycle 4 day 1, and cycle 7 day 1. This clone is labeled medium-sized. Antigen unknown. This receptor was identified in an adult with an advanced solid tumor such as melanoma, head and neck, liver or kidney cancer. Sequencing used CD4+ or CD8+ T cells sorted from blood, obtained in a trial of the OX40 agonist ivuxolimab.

This chain's CDR3 is CASSSGTTNEQFF. DNA for the CDR3: TGTGCCAGCAGTTCCGGGACCACCAATGAGCAGTTCTTC. The chain has TRBV28 and TRBJ2-1; either TRBD1 or TRBD2 may fit D (5 bases each). Germline V gene lookup returns CDR1 MDHEN and CDR2 SYDVKM. The CDR3 spans 13 residues. Trimming stripped 4 bases from V and 6 bases from J, with 10 bases between.